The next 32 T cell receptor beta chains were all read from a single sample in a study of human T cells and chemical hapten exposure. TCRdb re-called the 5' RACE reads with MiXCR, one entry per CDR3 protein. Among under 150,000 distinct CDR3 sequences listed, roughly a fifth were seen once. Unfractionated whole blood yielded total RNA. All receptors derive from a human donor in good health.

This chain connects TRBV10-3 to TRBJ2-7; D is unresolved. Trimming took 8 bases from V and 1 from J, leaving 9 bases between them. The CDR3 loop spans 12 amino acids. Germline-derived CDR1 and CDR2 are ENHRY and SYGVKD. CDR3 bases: TGTGCCATCGAAGGCCTGTCCTACGAGCAGTACTTC. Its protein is CAIEGLSYEQYF.

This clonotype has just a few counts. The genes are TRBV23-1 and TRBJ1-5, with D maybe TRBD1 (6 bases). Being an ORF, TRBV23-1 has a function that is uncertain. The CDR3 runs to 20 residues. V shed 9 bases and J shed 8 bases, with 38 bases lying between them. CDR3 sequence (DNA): TGCGCCAGGAAAGCGGGTCGGCCGACCATGCCGGACGGGGACAAGGAGCCCCAGCATTTT. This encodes CARKAGRPTMPDGDKEPQHF.

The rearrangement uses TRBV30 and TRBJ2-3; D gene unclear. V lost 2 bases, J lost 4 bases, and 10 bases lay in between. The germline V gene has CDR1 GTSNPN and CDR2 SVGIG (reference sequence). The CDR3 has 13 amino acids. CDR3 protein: CAWSLGGADTQYF. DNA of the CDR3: TGTGCCTGGAGTTTGGGCGGCGCAGATACGCAGTATTTT.

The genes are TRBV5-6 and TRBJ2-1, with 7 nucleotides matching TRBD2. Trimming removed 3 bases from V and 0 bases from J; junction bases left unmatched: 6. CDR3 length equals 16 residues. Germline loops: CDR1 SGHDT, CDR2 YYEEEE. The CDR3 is CASSWDYKSSYNEQFF. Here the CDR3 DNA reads TGTGCCAGCAGCTGGGACTACAAGAGCTCCTACAATGAGCAGTTCTTC.

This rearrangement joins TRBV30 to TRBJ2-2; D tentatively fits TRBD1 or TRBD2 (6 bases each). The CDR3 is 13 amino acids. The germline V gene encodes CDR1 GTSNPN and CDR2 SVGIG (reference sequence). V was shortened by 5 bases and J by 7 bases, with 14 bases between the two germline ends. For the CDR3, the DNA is TGTGCCTGGGGAGGGACAATCCACGGGGAGCTGTTTTTT. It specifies CAWGGTIHGELFF.

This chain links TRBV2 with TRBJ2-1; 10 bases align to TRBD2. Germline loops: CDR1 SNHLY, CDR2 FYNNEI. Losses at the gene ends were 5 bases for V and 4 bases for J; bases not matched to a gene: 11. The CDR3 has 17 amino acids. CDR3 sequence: CASSPLTSGTRYNEQFF. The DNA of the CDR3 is TGTGCCAGCAGTCCCCTAACTAGCGGGACGAGGTACAATGAGCAGTTCTTC.

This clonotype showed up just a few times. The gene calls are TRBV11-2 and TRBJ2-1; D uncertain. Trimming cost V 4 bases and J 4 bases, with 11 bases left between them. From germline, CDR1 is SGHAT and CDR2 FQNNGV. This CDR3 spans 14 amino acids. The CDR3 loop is CASSSASSYNEQFF. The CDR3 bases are TGTGCCAGCAGCTCCGCTAGTTCATACAATGAGCAGTTCTTC.

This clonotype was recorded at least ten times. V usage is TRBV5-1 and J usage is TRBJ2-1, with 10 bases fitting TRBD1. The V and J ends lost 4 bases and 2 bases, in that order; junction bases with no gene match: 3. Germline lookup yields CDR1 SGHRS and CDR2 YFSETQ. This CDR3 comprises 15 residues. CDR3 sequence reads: CASSPGQGAYNEQFF. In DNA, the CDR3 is TGCGCCAGCAGCCCCGGACAGGGGGCCTACAATGAGCAGTTCTTC.

The CDR3 here is CASRRSGRSDTQYF. The CDR3 coding sequence is TGTGCCAGCAGGAGAAGCGGGAGGTCCGATACGCAGTATTTT. The V call is TRBV11-2, the J call TRBJ2-3; 9 bases fit TRBD2. The V segment lost 6 bases and the J segment 6 bases; nucleotides outside the gene matches: 7. The CDR3 is 14 amino acids. Per the germline V gene, CDR1 is SGHAT and CDR2 is FQNNGV.

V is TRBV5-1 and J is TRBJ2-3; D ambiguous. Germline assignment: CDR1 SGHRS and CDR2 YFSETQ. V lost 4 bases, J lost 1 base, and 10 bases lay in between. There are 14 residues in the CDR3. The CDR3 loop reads CASSPSSGTDTQYF. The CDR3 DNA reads TGCGCCAGCAGCCCCTCTTCCGGCACAGATACGCAGTATTTT.

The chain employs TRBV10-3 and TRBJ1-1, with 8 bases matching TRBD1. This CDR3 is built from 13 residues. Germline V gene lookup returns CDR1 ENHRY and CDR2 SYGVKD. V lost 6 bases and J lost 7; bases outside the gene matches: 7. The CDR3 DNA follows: TGTGCCATCAGGGGACAGGACGGAGGTGAAGCTTTCTTT. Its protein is CAIRGQDGGEAFF.

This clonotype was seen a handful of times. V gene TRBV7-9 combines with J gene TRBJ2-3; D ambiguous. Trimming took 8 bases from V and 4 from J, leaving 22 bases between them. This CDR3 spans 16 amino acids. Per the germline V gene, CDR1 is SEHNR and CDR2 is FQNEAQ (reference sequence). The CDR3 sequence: CASPVPGEFSSDTQYF. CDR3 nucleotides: TGTGCCAGCCCCGTGCCAGGCGAGTTTAGTTCAGATACGCAGTATTTT.

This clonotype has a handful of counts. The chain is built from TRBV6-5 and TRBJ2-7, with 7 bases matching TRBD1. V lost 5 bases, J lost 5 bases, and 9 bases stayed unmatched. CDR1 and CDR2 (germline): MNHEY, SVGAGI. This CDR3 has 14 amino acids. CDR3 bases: TGTGCCAGCAGTCTCGACAGGGTAAGAAACGAGCAGTACTTC. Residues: CASSLDRVRNEQYF.

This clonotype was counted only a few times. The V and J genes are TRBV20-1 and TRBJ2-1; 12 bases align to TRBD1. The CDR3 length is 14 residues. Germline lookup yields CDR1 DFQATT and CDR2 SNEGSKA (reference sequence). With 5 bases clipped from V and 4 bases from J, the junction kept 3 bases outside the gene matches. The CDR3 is CSAWDRGRYNEQFF. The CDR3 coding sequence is TGCAGTGCTTGGGACAGGGGGCGATACAATGAGCAGTTCTTC.

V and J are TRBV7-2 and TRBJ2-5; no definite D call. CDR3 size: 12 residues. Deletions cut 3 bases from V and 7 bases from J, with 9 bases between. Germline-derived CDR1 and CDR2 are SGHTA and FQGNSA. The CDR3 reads CASSFLDATQYF. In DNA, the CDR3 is TGTGCCAGCAGCTTCCTCGATGCGACCCAGTACTTC.

Here the CDR3 reads CASSYDRGPYNEQFF. The CDR3 nucleotides read TGTGCCAGCAGTTACGACAGGGGGCCATACAATGAGCAGTTCTTC. V gene TRBV6-5 combines with J gene TRBJ2-1; 10 positions match TRBD1. The CDR3 spans 15 residues. V lost 2 bases and J lost 4; bases outside the gene matches: 2. Looked up from germline, CDR1 is MNHEY and CDR2 is SVGAGI.

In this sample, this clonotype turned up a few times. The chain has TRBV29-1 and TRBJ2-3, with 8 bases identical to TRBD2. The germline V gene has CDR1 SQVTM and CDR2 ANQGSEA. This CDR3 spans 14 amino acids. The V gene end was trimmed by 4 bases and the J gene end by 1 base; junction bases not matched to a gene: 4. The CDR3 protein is CSVGAGVGTDTQYF. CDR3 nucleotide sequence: TGCAGCGTTGGAGCGGGAGTGGGCACAGATACGCAGTATTTT.

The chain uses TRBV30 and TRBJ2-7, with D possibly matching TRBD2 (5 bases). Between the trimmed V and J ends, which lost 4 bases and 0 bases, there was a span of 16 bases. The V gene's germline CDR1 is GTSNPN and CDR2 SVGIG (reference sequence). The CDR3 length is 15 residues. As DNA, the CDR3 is TGTGCCTGGATCAGAGGGCAGCGGAGCTCCTACGAGCAGTACTTC. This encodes CAWIRGQRSSYEQYF.

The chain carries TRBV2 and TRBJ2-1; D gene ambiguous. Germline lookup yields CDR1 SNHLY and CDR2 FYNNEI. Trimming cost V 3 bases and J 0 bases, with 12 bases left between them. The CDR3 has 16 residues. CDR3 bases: TGTGCCAGCAGTGATTCCCACGGTAGCTCCTACAATGAGCAGTTCTTC. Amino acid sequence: CASSDSHGSSYNEQFF.

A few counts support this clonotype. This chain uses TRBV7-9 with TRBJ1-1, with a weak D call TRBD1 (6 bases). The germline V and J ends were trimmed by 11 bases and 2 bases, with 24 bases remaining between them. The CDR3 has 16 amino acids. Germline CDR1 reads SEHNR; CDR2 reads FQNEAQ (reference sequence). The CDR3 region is CAANAFRGSGNTEAFF. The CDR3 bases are TGTGCCGCTAACGCGTTCAGGGGAAGTGGAAACACTGAAGCTTTCTTT.

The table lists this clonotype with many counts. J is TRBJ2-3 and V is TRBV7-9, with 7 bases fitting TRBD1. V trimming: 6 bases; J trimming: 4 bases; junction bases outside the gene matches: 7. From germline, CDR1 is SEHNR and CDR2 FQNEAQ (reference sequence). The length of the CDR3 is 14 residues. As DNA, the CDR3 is TGTGCCAGCAGGTTGACAGGGAACGCAGATACGCAGTATTTT. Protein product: CASRLTGNADTQYF.

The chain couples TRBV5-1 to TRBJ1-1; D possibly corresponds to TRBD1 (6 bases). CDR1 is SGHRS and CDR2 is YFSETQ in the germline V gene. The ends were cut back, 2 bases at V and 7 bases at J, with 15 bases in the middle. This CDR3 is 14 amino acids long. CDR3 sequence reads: CASSLRGQTGEAFF. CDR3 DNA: TGCGCCAGCAGCTTACGGGGGCAAACCGGTGAAGCTTTCTTT.

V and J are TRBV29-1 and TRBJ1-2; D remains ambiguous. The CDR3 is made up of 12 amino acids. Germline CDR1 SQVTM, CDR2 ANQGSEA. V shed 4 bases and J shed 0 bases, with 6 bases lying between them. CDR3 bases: TGCAGCGTTGCCAGGACTAACTATGGCTACACCTTC. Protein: CSVARTNYGYTF.

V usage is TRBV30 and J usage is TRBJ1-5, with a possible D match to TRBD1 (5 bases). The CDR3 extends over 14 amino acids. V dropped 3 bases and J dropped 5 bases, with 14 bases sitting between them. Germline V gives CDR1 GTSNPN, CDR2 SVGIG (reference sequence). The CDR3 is CAWRDGRGDQPQHF. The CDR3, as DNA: TGTGCCTGGAGAGACGGGAGGGGAGATCAGCCCCAGCATTTT. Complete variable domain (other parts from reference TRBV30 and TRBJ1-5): SQTIHQWPATLVQPVGSPLSLECTVEGTSNPNLYWYRQAAGRGLQLLFYSVGIGQISSEVPQNLSASRPQDRQFILSSKKLLLSDSGFYLCAWRDGRGDQPQHFGDGTRLSIL.

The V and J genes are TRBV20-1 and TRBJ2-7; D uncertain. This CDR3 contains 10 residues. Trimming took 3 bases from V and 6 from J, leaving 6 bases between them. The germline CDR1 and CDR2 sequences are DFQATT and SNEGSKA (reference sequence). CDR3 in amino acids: CSASLGEQYF. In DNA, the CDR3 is TGCAGTGCTAGTTTAGGCGAGCAGTACTTC.

This CDR3 is CASSLPRTGGYEQFF. CDR3 nucleotides: TGCGCCAGCAGCTTGCCCCGGACAGGGGGCTATGAGCAGTTCTTC. The rearrangement links TRBV5-1 to TRBJ2-1; 11 nucleotides agree with TRBD1. Germline V gene sequence: CDR1 SGHRS, CDR2 YFSETQ. The CDR3 consists of 15 residues. V gave up 1 base and J gave up 8 bases; unmatched junction bases: 5.

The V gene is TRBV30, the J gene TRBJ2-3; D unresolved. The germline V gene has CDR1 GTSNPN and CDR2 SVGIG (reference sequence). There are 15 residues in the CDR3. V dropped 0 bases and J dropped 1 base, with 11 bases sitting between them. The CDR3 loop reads CAWSVLRPGTDTQYF. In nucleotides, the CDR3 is TGTGCCTGGAGTGTACTGCGCCCGGGCACAGATACGCAGTATTTT.

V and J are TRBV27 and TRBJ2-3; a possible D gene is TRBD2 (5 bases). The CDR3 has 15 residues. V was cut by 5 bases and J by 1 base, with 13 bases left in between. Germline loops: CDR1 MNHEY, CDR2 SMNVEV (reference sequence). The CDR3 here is CASSPWETGTDTQYF. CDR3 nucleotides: TGTGCCAGCAGTCCGTGGGAGACCGGCACAGATACGCAGTATTTT.

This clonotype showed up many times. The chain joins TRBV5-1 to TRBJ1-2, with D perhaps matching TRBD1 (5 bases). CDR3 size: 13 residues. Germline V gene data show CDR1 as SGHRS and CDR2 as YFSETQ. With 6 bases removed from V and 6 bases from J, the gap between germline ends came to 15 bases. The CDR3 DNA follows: TGCGCCAGCACCACCCAGGGCTTGGATGGCTACACCTTC. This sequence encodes CASTTQGLDGYTF.

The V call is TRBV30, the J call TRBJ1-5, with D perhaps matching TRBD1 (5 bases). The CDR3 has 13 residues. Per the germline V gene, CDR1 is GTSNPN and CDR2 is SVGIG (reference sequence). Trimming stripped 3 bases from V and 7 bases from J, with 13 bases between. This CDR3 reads CAWSLRGDQPQHF. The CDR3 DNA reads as TGTGCCTGGAGCCTTAGGGGTGACCAGCCCCAGCATTTT.

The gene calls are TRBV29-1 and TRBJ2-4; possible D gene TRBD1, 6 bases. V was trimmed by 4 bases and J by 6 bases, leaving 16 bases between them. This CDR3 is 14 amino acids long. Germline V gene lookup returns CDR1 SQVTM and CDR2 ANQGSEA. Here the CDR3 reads CSVVAGANRNIQYF. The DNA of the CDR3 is TGCAGCGTTGTGGCAGGGGCTAATAGAAACATTCAGTACTTC.

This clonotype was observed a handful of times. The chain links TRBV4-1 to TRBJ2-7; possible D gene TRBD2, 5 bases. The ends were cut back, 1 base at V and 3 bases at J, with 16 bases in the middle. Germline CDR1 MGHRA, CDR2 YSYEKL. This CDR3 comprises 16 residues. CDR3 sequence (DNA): TGCGCCAGCAGCCAAGCACCACTAGTACCTAACTACGAGCAGTACTTC. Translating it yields CASSQAPLVPNYEQYF.